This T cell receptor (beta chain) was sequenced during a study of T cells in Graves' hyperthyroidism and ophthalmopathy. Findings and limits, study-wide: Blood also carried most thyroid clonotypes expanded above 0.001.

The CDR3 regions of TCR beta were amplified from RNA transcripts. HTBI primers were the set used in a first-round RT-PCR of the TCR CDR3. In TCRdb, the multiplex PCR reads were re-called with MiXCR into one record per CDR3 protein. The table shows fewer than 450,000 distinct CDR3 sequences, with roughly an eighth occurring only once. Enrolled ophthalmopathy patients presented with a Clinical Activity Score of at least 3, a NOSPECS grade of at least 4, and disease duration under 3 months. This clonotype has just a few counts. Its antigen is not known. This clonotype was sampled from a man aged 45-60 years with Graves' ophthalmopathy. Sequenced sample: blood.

The CDR3 loop reads CAWRVLSGFLGTEAFF. CDR3 DNA sequence: TGTGCCTGGAGGGTTTTGAGCGGCTTCCTGGGAACTGAAGCTTTCTTT. This rearrangement joins TRBV30 to TRBJ1-1; D is unresolved. V was shortened by 3 bases and J by 5 bases, with 22 bases between the two germline ends. This CDR3 is built from 16 residues. Germline lookup yields CDR1 GTSNPN and CDR2 SVGIG (reference sequence). Combining the CDR3 with reference TRBV30 and TRBJ1-1 gives the whole variable domain SQTIHQWPATLVQPVGSPLSLECTVEGTSNPNLYWYRQAAGRGLQLLFYSVGIGQISSEVPQNLSASRPQDRQFILSSKKLLLSDSGFYLCAWRVLSGFLGTEAFFGQGTRLTVV.